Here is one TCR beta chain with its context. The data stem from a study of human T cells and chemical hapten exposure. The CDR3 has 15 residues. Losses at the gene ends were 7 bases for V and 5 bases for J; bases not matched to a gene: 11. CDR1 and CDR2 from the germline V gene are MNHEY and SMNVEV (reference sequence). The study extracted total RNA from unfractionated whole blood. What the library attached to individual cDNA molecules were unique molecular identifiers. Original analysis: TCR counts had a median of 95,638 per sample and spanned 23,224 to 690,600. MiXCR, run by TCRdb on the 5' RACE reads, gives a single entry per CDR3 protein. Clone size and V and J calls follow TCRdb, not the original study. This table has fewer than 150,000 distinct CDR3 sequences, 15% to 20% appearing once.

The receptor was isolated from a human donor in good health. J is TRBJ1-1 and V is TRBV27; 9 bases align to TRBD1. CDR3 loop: CASNLGQGISTEAFF. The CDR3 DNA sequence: TGTGCCAGCAACTTAGGACAGGGGATAAGTACTGAAGCTTTCTTT.